In this sample, the clone carrying this TCR beta chain turned up a few times. Looked up from germline, CDR1 is SGHTS and CDR2 is YDEGEE. The CDR3 sequence is 14 residues long. Trimming took off 7 bases at V and 2 bases at J, with 15 bases between the two ends. The data were obtained in a study of cytomegalovirus exposure and HLA in healthy donors. About the study: An earlier analysis identified 117 million unique TCR beta sequences in about 200 million T cells.

Primers included in the PCR were 60 Vbeta and 13 Jbeta primers. TCRdb's table, derived via immunoSEQ multiplex PCR, lists solely in-frame clones and lacks some. The sample holds more than 95,000 clones, 80% to 85% seen once. This TCR derives from a woman in her twenties or thirties in good health and CMV-seronegative. This chain joins TRBV5-8 and TRBJ1-1, with a tentative D call TRBD1 (6 bases). The sequenced sample was PBMCs. The CDR3 DNA follows: TGTGCCAGCCGAGCGGGGACACCTAACACTGAAGCTTTCTTT. Amino acids: CASRAGTPNTEAFF.